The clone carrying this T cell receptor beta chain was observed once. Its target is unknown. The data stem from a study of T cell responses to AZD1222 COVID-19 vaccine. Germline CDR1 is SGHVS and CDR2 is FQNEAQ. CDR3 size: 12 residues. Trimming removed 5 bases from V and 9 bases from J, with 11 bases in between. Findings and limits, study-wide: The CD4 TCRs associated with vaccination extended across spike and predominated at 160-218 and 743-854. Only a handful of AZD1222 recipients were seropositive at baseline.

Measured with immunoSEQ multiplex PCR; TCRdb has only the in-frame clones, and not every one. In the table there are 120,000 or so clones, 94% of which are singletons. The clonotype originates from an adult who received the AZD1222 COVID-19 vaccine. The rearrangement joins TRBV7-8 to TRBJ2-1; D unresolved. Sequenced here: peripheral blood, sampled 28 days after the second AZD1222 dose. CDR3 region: CASSGSIGEQFF. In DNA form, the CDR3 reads TGTGCCAGCAGCGGGTCCATCGGTGAGCAGTTCTTC.